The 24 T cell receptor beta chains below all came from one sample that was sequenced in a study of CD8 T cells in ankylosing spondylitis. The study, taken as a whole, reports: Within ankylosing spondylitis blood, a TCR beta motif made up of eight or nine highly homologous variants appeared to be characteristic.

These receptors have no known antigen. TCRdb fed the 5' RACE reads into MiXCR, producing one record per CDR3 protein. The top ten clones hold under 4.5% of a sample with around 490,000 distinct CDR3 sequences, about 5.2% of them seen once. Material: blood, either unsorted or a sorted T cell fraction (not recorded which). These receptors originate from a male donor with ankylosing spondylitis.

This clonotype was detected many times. CDR3 DNA: TGCGCCAGCAGCCAAGATTTCCCGGGGCCTGGAAACACCATATATTTT. Translating gives CASSQDFPGPGNTIYF. The chain joins TRBV4-3 to TRBJ1-3; possibly TRBD1 for D (5 bases). Trimming stripped 0 bases from V and 2 bases from J, with 11 bases between. Germline-derived CDR1 and CDR2 are LGHNA and YSLEER. This CDR3 spans 16 amino acids.

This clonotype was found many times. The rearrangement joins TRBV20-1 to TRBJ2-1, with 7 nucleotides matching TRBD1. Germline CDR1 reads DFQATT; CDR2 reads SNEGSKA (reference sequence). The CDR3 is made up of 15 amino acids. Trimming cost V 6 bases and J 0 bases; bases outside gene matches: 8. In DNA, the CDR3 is TGCAGTGCAAACGGGGACAGTGGCTCCTACAATGAGCAGTTCTTC. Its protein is CSANGDSGSYNEQFF.

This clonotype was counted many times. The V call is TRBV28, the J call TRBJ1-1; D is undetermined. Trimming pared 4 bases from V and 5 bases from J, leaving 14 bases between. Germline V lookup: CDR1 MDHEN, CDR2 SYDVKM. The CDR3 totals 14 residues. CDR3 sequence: CASSSLGIWTEAFF. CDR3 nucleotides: TGTGCCAGCAGTTCTTTGGGGATTTGGACTGAAGCTTTCTTT.

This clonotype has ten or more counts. DNA for the CDR3: TGTGCCAGCAGCTTATGGGCGGGGGCCCAAGAGACCCAGTACTTC. Protein product: CASSLWAGAQETQYF. The chain joins TRBV11-2 to TRBJ2-5; weak D call: TRBD2 (7 bases). The CDR3 has 15 amino acids. V lost 2 bases and J lost 1, with 11 bases in between. CDR1 is SGHAT, CDR2 FQNNGV, per germline. The variable domain in full, with the rest retrieved from reference TRBV11-2 and TRBJ2-5, is EAGVAQSPRYKIIEKRQSVAFWCNPISGHATLYWYQQILGQGPKLLIQFQNNGVVDDSQLPKDRFSAERLKGVDSTLKIQPAKLEDSAVYLCASSLWAGAQETQYFGPGTRLLVL.

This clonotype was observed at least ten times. The CDR3 DNA sequence: TGTGCCAGCCGACCGACAGGGGCCTATGGCTACACCTTC. Translation gives CASRPTGAYGYTF. The gene calls are TRBV11-2 and TRBJ1-2, with TRBD1 matching over 8 bases. Per the germline V gene, CDR1 is SGHAT and CDR2 is FQNNGV. With V trimmed by 8 bases and J by 4 bases, 6 bases remained unmatched. The CDR3 runs 13 residues.

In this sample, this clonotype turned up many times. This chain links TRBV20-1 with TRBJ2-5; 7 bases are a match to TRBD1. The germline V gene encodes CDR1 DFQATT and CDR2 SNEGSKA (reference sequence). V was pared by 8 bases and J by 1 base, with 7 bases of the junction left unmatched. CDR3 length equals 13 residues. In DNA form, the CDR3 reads TGCAGTCCTTGGGACAGCTCCCAAGAGACCCAGTACTTC. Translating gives CSPWDSSQETQYF.

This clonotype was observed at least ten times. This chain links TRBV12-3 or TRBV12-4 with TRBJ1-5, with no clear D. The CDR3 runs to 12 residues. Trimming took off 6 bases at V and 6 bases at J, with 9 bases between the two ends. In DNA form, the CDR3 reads TGTGCCAGCAGCTGGAGAGGTCAGCCCCAGCATTTT. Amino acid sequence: CASSWRGQPQHF.

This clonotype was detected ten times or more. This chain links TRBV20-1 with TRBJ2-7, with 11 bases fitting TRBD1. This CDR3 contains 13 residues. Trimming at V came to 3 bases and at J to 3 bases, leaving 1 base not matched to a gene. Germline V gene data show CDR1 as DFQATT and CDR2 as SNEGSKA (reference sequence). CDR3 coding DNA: TGCAGTGCTAGGGGACAGGGGGTCTACGAGCAGTACTTC. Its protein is CSARGQGVYEQYF.

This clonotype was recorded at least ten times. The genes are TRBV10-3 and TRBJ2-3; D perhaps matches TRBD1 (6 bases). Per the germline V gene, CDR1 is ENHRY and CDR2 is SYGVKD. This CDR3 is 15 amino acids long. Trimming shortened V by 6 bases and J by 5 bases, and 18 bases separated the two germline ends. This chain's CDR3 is CAIRQGAAELDTQYF. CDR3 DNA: TGTGCCATCAGACAGGGCGCCGCCGAATTAGATACGCAGTATTTT.

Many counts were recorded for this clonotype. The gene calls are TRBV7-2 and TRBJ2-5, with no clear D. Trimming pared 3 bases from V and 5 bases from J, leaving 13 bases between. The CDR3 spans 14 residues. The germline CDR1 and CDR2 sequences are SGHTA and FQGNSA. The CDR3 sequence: CASSFSVGMETQYF. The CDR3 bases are TGTGCCAGCAGCTTTTCGGTTGGGATGGAGACCCAGTACTTC.

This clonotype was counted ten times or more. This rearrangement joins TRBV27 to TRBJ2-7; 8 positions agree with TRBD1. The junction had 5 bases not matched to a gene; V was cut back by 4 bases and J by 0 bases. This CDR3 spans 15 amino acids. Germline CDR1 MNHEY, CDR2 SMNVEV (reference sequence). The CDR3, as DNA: TGTGCCAGCAGTTATCGGACAGGGAGCTCCTACGAGCAGTACTTC. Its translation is CASSYRTGSSYEQYF.

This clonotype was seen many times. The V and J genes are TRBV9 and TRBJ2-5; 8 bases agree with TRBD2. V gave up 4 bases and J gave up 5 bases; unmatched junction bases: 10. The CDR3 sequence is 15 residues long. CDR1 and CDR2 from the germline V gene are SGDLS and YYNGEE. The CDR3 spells CASSLAGGLGETQYF. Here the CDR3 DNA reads TGTGCCAGCAGCCTTGCGGGGGGCCTGGGGGAGACCCAGTACTTC.

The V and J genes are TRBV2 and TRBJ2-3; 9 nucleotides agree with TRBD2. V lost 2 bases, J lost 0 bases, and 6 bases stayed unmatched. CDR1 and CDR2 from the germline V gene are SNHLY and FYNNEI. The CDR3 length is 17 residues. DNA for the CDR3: TGTGCCAGCAGTGAATCTGGACTAGCGTTTAGCACAGATACGCAGTATTTT. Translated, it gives CASSESGLAFSTDTQYF.

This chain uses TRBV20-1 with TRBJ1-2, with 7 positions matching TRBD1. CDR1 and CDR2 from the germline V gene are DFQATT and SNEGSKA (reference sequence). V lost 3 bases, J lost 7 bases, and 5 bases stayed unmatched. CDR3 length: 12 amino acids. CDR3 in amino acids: CSARETGAGYTF. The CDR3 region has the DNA TGCAGTGCTAGGGAAACAGGGGCTGGCTACACCTTC.

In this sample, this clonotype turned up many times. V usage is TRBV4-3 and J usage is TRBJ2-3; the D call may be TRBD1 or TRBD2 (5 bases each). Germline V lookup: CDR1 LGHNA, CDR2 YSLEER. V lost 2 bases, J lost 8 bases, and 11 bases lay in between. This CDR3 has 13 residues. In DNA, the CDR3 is TGCGCCAGCAGCCAACCGGGGCGCGGTACGCAGTATTTT. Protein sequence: CASSQPGRGTQYF.

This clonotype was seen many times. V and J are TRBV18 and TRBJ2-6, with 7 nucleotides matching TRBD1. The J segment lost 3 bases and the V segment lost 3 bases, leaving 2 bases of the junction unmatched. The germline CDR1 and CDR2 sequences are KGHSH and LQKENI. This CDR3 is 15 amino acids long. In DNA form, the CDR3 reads TGTGCCAGCTCACCGACAGGGTATGGGGCCAACGTCCTGACTTTC. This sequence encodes CASSPTGYGANVLTF.

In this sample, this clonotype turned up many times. CDR3 sequence: CASSRWDADEQFF. The DNA of the CDR3 is TGTGCCAGCAGCCGGTGGGACGCAGATGAGCAGTTCTTC. This chain links TRBV4-2 with TRBJ2-1; D is perhaps TRBD1 or TRBD2 (5 bases each). The V end lost 4 bases, the J end lost 8 bases, and 12 bases lay between the germline ends. This CDR3 region has 13 residues. Germline values: CDR1 LGHNA, CDR2 YNFKEQ.

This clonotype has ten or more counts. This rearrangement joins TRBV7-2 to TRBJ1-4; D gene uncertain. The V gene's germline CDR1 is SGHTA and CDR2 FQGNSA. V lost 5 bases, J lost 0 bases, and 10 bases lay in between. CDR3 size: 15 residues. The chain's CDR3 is CASSLIVATNEKLFF. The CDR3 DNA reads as TGTGCCAGCAGCCTCATCGTTGCAACTAATGAAAAACTGTTTTTT.

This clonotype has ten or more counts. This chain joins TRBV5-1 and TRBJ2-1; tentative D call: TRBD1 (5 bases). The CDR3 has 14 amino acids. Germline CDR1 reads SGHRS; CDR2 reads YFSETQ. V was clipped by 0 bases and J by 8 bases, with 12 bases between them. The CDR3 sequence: CASSLVDIEYEQFF. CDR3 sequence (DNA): TGCGCCAGCAGCTTGGTGGACATCGAGTATGAGCAGTTCTTC.

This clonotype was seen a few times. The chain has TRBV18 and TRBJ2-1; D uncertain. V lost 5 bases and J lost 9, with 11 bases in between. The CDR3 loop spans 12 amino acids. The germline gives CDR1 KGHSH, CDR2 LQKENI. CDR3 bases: TGTGCCAGCTCATCGCGAGTGGGTGAGCAGTTCTTC. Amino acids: CASSSRVGEQFF.

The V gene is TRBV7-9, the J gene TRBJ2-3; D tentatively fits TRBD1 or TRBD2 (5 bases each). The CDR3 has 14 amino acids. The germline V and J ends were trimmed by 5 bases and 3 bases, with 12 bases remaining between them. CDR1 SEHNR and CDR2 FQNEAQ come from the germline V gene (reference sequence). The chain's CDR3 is CASSLPGPTDTQYF. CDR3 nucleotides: TGTGCCAGCAGCCTTCCGGGGCCTACAGATACGCAGTATTTT.

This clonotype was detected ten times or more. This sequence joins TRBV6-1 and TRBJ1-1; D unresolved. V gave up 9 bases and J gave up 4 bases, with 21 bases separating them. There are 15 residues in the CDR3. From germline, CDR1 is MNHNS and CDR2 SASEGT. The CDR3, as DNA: TGTGCCAGTCGACTTGAATCGGGAGGGAGCACTGAAGCTTTCTTT. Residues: CASRLESGGSTEAFF.

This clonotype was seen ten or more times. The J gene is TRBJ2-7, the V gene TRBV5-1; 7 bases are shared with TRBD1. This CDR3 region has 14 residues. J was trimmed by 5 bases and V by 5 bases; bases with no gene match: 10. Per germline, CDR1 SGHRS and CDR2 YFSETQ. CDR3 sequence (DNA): TGCGCCAGCAGGGAAAGGGACAGTCTCCACGAGCAGTACTTC. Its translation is CASRERDSLHEQYF. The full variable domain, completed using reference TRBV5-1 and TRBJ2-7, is KAGVTQTPRYLIKTRGQQVTLSCSPISGHRSVSWYQQTPGQGLQFLFEYFSETQRNKGNFPGRFSGRQFSNSRSEMNVSTLELGDSALYLCASRERDSLHEQYFGPGTRLTVT.

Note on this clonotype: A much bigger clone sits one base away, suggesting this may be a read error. The CDR3 here is CSAEGSTDEKLFF. For the CDR3, the DNA is TGCAGTGCTGAGGGGTCCACTGATGAAAAACTGTTTTTT. V usage is TRBV20-1 and J usage is TRBJ1-4; TRBD1 might be the D (5 bases). V lost 5 bases and J 6 bases, leaving 13 bases between the germline ends. Germline CDR1 DFQATT, CDR2 SNEGSKA (reference sequence). CDR3 length equals 13 residues.